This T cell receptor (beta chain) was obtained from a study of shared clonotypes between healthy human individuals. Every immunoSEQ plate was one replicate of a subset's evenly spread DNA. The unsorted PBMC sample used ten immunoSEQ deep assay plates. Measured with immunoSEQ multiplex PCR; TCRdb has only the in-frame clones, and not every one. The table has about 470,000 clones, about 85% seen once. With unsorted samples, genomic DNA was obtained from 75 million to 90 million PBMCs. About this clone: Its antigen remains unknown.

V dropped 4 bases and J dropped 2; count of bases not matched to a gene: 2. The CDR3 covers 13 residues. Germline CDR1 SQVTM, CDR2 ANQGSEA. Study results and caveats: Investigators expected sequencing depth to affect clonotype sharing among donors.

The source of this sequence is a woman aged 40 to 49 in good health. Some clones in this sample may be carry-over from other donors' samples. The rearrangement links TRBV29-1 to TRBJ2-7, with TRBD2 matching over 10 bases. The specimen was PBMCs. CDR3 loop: CSVGTSGAYEQYF. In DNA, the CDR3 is TGCAGCGTTGGGACTAGCGGTGCCTACGAGCAGTACTTC.